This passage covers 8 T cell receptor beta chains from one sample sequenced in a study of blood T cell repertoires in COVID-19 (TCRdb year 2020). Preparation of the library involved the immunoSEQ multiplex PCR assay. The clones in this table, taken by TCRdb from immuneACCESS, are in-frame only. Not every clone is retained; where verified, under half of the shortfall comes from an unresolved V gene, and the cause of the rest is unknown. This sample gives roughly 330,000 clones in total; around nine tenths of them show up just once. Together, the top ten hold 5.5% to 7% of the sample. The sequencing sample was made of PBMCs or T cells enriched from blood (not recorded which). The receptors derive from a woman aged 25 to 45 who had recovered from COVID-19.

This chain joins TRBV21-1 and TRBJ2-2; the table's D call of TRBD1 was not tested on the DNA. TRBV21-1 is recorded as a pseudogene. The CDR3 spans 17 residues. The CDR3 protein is CASSKPPGQGATGELFF. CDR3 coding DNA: TGTGCCAGCAGCAAACCGCCGGGACAGGGGGCAACCGGGGAGCTGTTTTTT.

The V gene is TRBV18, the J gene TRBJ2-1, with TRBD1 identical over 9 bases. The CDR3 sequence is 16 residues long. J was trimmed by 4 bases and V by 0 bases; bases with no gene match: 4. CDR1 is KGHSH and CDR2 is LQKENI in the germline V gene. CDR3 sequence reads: CASSPPGTGRYNEQFF. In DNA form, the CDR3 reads TGTGCCAGCTCACCACCCGGGACAGGGAGGTACAATGAGCAGTTCTTC.

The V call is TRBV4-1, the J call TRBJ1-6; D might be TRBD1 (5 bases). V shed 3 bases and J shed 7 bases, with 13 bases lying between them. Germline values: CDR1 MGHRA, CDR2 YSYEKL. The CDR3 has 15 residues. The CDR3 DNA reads TGCGCCAGCAGCCACGGACATGAGAGGAATTCACCCCTCCACTTT. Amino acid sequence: CASSHGHERNSPLHF.

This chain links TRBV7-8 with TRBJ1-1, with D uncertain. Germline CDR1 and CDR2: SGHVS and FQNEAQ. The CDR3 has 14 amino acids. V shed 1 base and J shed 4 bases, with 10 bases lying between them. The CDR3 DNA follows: TGTGCCAGCAGCTTAGGCTCGGGGAGCACTGAAGCTTTCTTT. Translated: CASSLGSGSTEAFF. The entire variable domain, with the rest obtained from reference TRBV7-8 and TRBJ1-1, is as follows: GAGVSQSPRYKVAKRGQDVALRCDPISGHVSLFWYQQALGQGPEFLTYFQNEAQLDKSGLPSDRFFAERPEGSVSTLKIQRTQQEDSAVYLCASSLGSGSTEAFFGQGTRLTVV.

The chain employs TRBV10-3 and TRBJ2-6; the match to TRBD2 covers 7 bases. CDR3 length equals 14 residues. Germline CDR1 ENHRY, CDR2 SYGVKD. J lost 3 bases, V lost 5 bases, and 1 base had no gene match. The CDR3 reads CAISPGGGANVLTF. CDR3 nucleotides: TGTGCCATCAGTCCGGGAGGTGGGGCCAACGTCCTGACTTTC.

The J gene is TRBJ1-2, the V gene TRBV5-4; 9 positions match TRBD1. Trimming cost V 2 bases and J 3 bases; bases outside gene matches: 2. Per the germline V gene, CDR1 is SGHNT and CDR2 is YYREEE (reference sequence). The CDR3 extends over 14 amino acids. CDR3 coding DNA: TGTGCCAGCAGCTTCACAGGGGGCGACTATGGCTACACCTTC. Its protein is CASSFTGGDYGYTF.

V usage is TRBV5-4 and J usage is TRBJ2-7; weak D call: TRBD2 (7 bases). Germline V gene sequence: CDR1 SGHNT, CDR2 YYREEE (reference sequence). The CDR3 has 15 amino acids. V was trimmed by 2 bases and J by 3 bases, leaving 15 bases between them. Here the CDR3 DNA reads TGTGCCAGCAGCTTTATAGGGGGGGCCGGCTACGAGCAGTACTTC. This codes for CASSFIGGAGYEQYF.

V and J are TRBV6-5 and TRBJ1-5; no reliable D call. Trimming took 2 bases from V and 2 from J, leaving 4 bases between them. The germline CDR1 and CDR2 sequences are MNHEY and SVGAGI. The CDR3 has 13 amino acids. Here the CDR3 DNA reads TGTGCCAGCAGTTACCATGGCAATCAGCCCCAGCATTTT. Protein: CASSYHGNQPQHF.